This TCR beta chain emerged from a study of cytomegalovirus exposure and HLA in healthy donors (dated by TCRdb to the late 2010s). Broadly, across the study: An earlier analysis of about 560 of the donors reported over 250 Gb of sequence data and 90 million to 120 million unique TCR beta sequences obtained from some 170 million T cells. An early release covering just under 650 HLA-typed donors comprised approximately 300 gigabases of sequencing data and approximately 85 million unique TCR sequences. Of the roughly 400 genotyped donors, approximately 82% fell in the genetic ancestry cluster associated with self-reported Caucasian donors. The study was designed to test whether signatures of past pathogen exposure could be identified by cataloging public T cell receptors. The study profiled the T cell repertoires of some 610 subjects by immunosequencing and related them to cytomegalovirus serostatus. In addition to the first cohort of approximately 650 subjects, a separate validation cohort of 130 or so different subjects was used. The study combined high-throughput TCR immunosequencing, statistical association of individual TCRs with disease status, and machine learning to predict cytomegalovirus infection status. To study patterns of TCR occurrence, a later analysis re-analyzed previously published TCR beta repertoires from around 660 donors and added high-resolution HLA genotyping. The later analysis used no new phenotypic data to find candidate immune exposures, relying instead on TCR beta sequences and their occurrence across donors. An earlier analysis of 500 to 750 of the donors applied high-throughput TCR beta sequencing to assess whether each TCR beta V gene segment acted as functional or pseudogenic. Donor age, sex, ethnicity and CMV serostatus were collected together with the repertoire data. A later genetic analysis took genome-wide SNP genotypes for about 55% of the 666 donors and used that subset as a discovery cohort. Every repertoire in the discovery cohort had been generated on one and the same sequencing platform. Class I and class II HLA loci were covered by the typing at four-digit resolution. The number of donors typed differed by locus, with about 629-630 for A, B, C, DRB1 and DQB1, 522 for DQA1, 600 to 610 for DPA1, and over 400 for DPB1. Several DR-DQ haplotypes were handled as single units for association and clustering, since linkage in the cohort was strong. On average, over 200,000 unique TCR beta nucleotide sequences were sequenced per donor among roughly 430 genotyped donors of the cohort, with roughly 18% of those sequences being non-productive.

Libraries came from the immunoSEQ multiplex PCR assay. The multiplex PCR relied on a mix of 60 forward primers for TCR Vbeta segments and 13 reverse primers for TCR Jbeta segments. The CDR3 region of rearranged TCR beta genes was amplified from genomic DNA with a multiplex PCR assay. Amplified TCR beta libraries were sequenced as 87-base-pair reads on the Illumina HiSeq System. The original pipeline was this. In a later analysis, 70 million to 95 million unique TCR beta chains were counted across the 650 to 750 repertoires, and roughly 10 million of these chains were shared by at least two donors. Raw reads were error-corrected and collapsed into unique sequences by a nearest-neighbor algorithm in which closely related sequences were merged to remove PCR and sequencing errors. Alignment of CDR3 sequences to IMGT reference sequences was used to assign V, D and J gene segments. For a sequence to be retained, a match of at least six nucleotides to both a V gene segment and a J gene segment was required. Rearrangements were called productive when the CDR3 lacked stop codons and stayed in frame with V and J; all others were non-productive. CDR3 was defined by IMGT convention, running from the second conserved V-encoded cysteine to the conserved J-encoded phenylalanine. The earlier analysis of about 610 of the donors excluded any sequence lacking an unambiguous match to a single V gene segment. In an earlier analysis of 587 of the donors, V segments were called functional above 56.7% productive rearrangements and were called segregating when the between-donor standard deviation exceeded 5%. A statistical classification framework was developed to diagnose cytomegalovirus status using the catalog of TCR beta chain sequences. V and J gene assignment, in a later analysis, came from comparing TCR nucleotide sequences with IMGT/GENE-DB human TR gene sequences. A later analysis assigned CDR3 sequences and most-parsimonious VDJ recombination scenarios with the TCRdist pipeline. A later analysis defined each TCR beta chain by its CDR3 amino acid sequence plus V-gene family, and excluded reads lacking a unique V-gene family. As a way to deal with suspected cross-contamination and a sequencing artifact, a later analysis dropped 640 or so nucleotide sequences that were highly shared and had low generation probability. For each public chain, a later analysis derived a clonal expansion index from normalized ranks of inferred template counts within each repertoire. In a later analysis, generation probabilities were computed with a VDJ recombination model fitted to out-of-frame rearrangements, and the resulting probabilities were checked against IGoR. In a later analysis, TCR-TCR, TCR-HLA and TCR-CMV co-occurrence was scored with hypergeometric tests, and a repertoire-size bias correction was applied to TCR pairs. False discovery rates were estimated in a later analysis by permuting HLA or CMV assignments 20 times. A later analysis grouped co-occurring TCRs with DBSCAN, adding TCRdist sequence similarity when clustering within HLA-allele-positive subsets. Co-occurrence clustering excluded repertoires with fewer than 30,000 or more than 120,000 public chains, plus five with anomalous nucleotide sharing. This immuneACCESS table, as held by TCRdb, lists in-frame sequences with V and J called but not all clones. Of the missing ones, under half trace to an unresolved V gene in checked studies; the others have no known cause. The V and J calls and clone size were taken over from that table, and D and trimming were inferred from the DNA. This sample lists some 150,000 clones; roughly 85% were detected once. About 1.3% of the sample comes from the top ten.

Turning to this clone: No cognate antigen has been identified for it. No base-level quality is on record; no much larger clone is a single base apart.

Study-wide conclusions, independent of this receptor: According to a later analysis, most CMV-associated TCR beta chains appeared to be HLA-restricted, and the HLA associations seemed to be driven largely by CMV exposure. In a later analysis, several top co-occurrence clusters were reported to appear linked to parvovirus B19, influenza, CMV and Epstein-Barr virus. Because counts were too low, approximately 18 rarely observed V segments, including chromosome 9 orphons, were excluded from the earlier analysis of 587 of the donors. In a later genetic analysis, fewer N-insertions in productive TCRs were reported among donors in an Asian-associated ancestry cluster than the roughly 640-donor mean. Because some donors lacked HLA typing at each locus, the association tests relied only on the typed subset. In a later analysis, the rate of TCR association differed among HLA loci, with DRB1 alleles having the most associated TCRs and HLA-C alleles having the fewest. Strong co-occurrence of HLA alleles, especially DR and DQ, made assigning TCR associations to individual alleles difficult. A further reported finding was that TCR beta sequences accurately predicted the HLA-A and HLA-B alleles for most subjects in the first cohort. CMV serostatus was the only immune exposure information available for the cohort. Linkage disequilibrium might explain the correlated functional status among segregating V segments, but an unknown experimental factor could not be excluded. In an earlier analysis of some 500 of the donors, most TCR beta V segments were observed in productive rearrangements about 90% or about 30% of the time, broadly matching IMGT annotations. Roughly uniform sequencing depth across donors was assumed in presence/absence analyses, although this assumption may not hold. A later analysis associated about 18,000 TCR beta sequences with specific HLA alleles at a false discovery rate of 0.05. Three of the identified cytomegalovirus-associated TCR beta chains were confirmed in vitro to be specific for cytomegalovirus antigens. The authors suggested that the approach could potentially be extended to other disease states and immunological phenotypes. A group of highly shared sequence variants was considered likely to be a technical artifact of the sequencing pipeline. Most TCR sequences were observed very rarely across donors, whereas some public TCRs were present in many individuals. The study listed 150 to 200 TCR beta chains as associated with cytomegalovirus. A later genetic analysis associated a missense DCLRE1C variant with V-gene and J-gene trimming of TCR beta chains, and an independent cohort replicated the association. The 87-base-pair reads could not distinguish some IMGT-functional V segments, including TRBV6-2 and TRBV6-3, so those segments were excluded. This cohort had only TCR beta chains sequenced, and the lack of alpha or paired-chain data limited which features could be detected. In a later analysis, HLA-associated TCR beta chains were found to be more clonally expanded and to have lower generation probabilities than equally common non-associated chains. The classifier was reported to diagnose cytomegalovirus status with high specificity and sensitivity in both the original cohort and the validation cohort.

In total, roughly 670 healthy bone marrow donors made up the cohort. At the time of sampling, every cohort member was nominally healthy, though immune exposures that went unrecorded were likely present. The donor was CMV seronegative and was included in the group of a few hundred seronegative cohort members. A peripheral blood sample was provided by each donor, and peripheral blood mononuclear cells were used for TCR beta sequencing. Genomic DNA was extracted from the blood cell samples with the Qiagen DNeasy Blood Extraction Kit. V was cut back by 3 bases and J by 2 bases, leaving a gap of 13 bases between them. The CDR3 runs 16 residues from the cysteine to the phenylalanine. Just the 48-base CDR3 DNA is kept, in frame starting at base 1. For CDR1 and CDR2, the germline V gene lists MDHEN and SYDVKM.

The sequence came from a woman between 45 and 60 years old in good health and CMV-seronegative. Sequencing was done on a sample of PBMCs. The chain uses TRBV28 and TRBJ1-4; possibly the D gene is TRBD1, per 6 matching bases. For the CDR3, the sequence is CASSFGRGSTNEKLFF. The nucleotide sequence reads as follows: TGTGCCAGCAGTTTCGGCAGGGGTTCGACTAATGAAAAACTGTTTTTT.